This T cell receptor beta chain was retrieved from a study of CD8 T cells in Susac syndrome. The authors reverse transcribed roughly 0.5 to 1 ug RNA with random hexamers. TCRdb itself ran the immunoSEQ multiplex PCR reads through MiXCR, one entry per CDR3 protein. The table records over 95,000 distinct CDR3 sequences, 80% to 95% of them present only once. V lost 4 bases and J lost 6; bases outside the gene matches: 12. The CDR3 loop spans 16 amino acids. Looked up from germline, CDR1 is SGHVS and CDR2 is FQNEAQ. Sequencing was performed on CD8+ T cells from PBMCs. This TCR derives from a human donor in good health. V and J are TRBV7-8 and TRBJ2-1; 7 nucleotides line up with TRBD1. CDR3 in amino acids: CASSSAGRGHPNEQFF. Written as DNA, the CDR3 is TGTGCCAGCAGCTCTGCCGGAAGGGGGCACCCCAATGAGCAGTTCTTC. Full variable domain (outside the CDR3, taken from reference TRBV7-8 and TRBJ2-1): GAGVSQSPRYKVAKRGQDVALRCDPISGHVSLFWYQQALGQGPEFLTYFQNEAQLDKSGLPSDRFFAERPEGSVSTLKIQRTQQEDSAVYLCASSSAGRGHPNEQFFGPGTRLTVL.